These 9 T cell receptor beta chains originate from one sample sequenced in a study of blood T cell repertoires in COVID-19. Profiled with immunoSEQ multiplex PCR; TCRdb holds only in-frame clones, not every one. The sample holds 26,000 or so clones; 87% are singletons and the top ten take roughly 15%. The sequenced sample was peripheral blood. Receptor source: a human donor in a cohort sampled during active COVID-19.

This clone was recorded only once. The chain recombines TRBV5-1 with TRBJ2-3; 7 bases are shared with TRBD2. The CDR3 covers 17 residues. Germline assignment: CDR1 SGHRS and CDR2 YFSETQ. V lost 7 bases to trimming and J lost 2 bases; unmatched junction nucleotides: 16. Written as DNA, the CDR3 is TGCGCCAGCTCCGGGGGGAGCGGCGCTACTATCACAGATACGCAGTATTTT. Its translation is CASSGGSGATITDTQYF.

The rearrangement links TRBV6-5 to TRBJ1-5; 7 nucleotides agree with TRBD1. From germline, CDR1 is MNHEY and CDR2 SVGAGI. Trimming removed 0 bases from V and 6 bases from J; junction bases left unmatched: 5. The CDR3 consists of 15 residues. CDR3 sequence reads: CASSYSRGLGQPQHF. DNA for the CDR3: TGTGCCAGCAGTTACTCAAGGGGGCTAGGTCAGCCCCAGCATTTT.

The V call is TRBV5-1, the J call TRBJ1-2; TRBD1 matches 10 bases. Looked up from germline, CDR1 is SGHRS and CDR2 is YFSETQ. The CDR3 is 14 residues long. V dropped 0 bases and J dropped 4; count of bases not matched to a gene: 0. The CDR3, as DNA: TGCGCCAGCAGCTTGGGACAGGGGGCCTATGGCTACACCTTC. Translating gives CASSLGQGAYGYTF.

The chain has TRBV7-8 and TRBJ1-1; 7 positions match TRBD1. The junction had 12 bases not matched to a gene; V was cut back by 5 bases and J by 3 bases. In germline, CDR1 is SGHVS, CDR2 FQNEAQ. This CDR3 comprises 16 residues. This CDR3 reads CASSPRTGRGYTEAFF. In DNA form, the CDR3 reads TGTGCCAGCAGCCCCAGGACAGGAAGGGGGTACACTGAAGCTTTCTTT.

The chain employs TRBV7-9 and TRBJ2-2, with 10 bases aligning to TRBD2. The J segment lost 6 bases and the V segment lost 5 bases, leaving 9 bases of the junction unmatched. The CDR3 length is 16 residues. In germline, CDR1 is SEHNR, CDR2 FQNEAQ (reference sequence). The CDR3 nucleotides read TGTGCCAGCAGCCCCGGGACTAGCGCCCTACCCGGGGAGCTGTTTTTT. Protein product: CASSPGTSALPGELFF.

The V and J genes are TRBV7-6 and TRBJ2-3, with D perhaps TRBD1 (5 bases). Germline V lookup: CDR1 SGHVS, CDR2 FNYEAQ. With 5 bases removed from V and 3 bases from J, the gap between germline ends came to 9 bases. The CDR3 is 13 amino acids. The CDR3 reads CASSQQATDTQYF. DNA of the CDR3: TGTGCCAGCAGCCAACAGGCGACAGATACGCAGTATTTT.

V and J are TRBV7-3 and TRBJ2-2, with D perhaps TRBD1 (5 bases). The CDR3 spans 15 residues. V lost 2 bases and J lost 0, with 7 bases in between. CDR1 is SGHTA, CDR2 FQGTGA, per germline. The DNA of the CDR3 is TGTGCCAGCAGCTTACAGGGATCGAACACCGGGGAGCTGTTTTTT. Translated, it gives CASSLQGSNTGELFF.

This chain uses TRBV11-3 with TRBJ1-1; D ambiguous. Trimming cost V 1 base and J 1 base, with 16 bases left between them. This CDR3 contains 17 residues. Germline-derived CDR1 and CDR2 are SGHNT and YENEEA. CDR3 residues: CASSLGLGSPGNTEAFF. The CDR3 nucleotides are TGTGCCAGCAGCTTAGGGTTAGGCAGTCCGGGGAACACTGAAGCTTTCTTT.

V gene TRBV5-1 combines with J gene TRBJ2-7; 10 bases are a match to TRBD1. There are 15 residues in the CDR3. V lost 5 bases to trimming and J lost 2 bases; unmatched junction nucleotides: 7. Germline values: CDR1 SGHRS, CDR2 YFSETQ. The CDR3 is CASRPSGTGAYEQYF. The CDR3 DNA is TGCGCCAGCAGACCGTCCGGGACAGGGGCCTACGAGCAGTACTTC.